The 31 T cell receptor beta chains given below trace back to one sample, sequenced in a study of blood T cell repertoires in COVID-19 (dated by TCRdb to about 2020). Library generation was performed with the immunoSEQ multiplex PCR assay. TCRdb holds this immuneACCESS table with in-frame rearrangements only. Some clones are missing; in checked studies, unresolved V genes explain under half, and the rest has no known cause. The sample table contains over 100,000 clones; only one count was recorded for more than 80% of them. Jointly, the top ten make up approximately 4.5% of the sample. Source material: peripheral blood. Every receptor here comes from a human donor in a cohort sampled during active COVID-19.

As regards this clone: The sample has other DNA sequences that encode this CDR3 too. This sequence joins TRBV15 and TRBJ2-3, with TRBD2 identical over 10 bases. This CDR3 has 16 residues. V lost 1 base, J lost 2 bases, and 3 bases stayed unmatched. CDR1 and CDR2 (germline): LNHNV, YYDKDF (reference sequence). CDR3 in DNA: TGTGCCACCAGCAGAGGACTAGCGGGCTCCACAGATACGCAGTATTTT. Residues: CATSRGLAGSTDTQYF.

The rearrangement links TRBV6-2 or TRBV6-3 to TRBJ1-5, with 7 bases aligning to TRBD1. Germline loops: CDR1 MNHEY, CDR2 SVGEGT. This CDR3 is built from 14 residues. V dropped 5 bases and J dropped 6; count of bases not matched to a gene: 7. The CDR3 DNA is TGTGCCAGCAGTGACAGGGCTGGGTCTCAGCCCCAGCATTTT. Its translation is CASSDRAGSQPQHF.

The V and J genes are TRBV28 and TRBJ1-6, with a weak D call TRBD1 (5 bases). This CDR3 spans 14 amino acids. V was shortened by 7 bases and J by 5 bases, with 12 bases between the two germline ends. Germline V CDR1 and CDR2: MDHEN, SYDVKM. In DNA, the CDR3 is TGTGCCAGCAAAAGCGGGGGTCATAATTCACCCCTCCACTTT. As protein: CASKSGGHNSPLHF.

The rearrangement joins TRBV7-9 to TRBJ2-1; D uncertain. Germline V gives CDR1 SEHNR, CDR2 FQNEAQ (reference sequence). The V gene lost 0 bases and the J gene lost 8 bases, with 8 bases spanning the gap. CDR3 size: 13 residues. CDR3 nucleotide sequence: TGTGCCAGCAGCTTAGCACTCGTCGATGAGCAGTTCTTC. It specifies CASSLALVDEQFF.

The genes are TRBV27 and TRBJ2-5, with TRBD1 matching over 8 bases. Trimming at V came to 3 bases and at J to 5 bases, leaving 8 bases not matched to a gene. The CDR3 has 15 amino acids. Germline CDR1 and CDR2: MNHEY and SMNVEV (reference sequence). The DNA for the CDR3 is TGTGCCAGCAGTTTTCACAGGGGGGCGGGGGAGACCCAGTACTTC. Protein: CASSFHRGAGETQYF.

The chain is built from TRBV5-1 and TRBJ2-7; TRBD2 aligns across 12 bases. The junction had 7 bases not matched to a gene; V was cut back by 0 bases and J by 3 bases. Germline loops: CDR1 SGHRS, CDR2 YFSETQ. The CDR3 is 17 residues long. CDR3 amino acids: CASSLATSGGSRYEQYF. In DNA form, the CDR3 reads TGCGCCAGCAGCTTGGCTACTAGCGGGGGGAGTCGCTACGAGCAGTACTTC.

Points on this clone: The limits of the CDR3 on the DNA are not certain, so only TCRdb's listed CDR3 is given. This chain joins TRBV6-5 and TRBJ1-6; the listed D gene, TRBD1, was not tested against the DNA. Germline CDR1 is MNHEY and CDR2 is SVGAGI. The CDR3 is 16 amino acids long, termini counted. CDR3: CASSSSTGAINSPLHF.

The chain uses TRBV5-1 and TRBJ1-1, with 8 bases that match TRBD1. Germline V gene data show CDR1 as SGHRS and CDR2 as YFSETQ. The CDR3 is made up of 15 amino acids. Losses at the gene ends were 4 bases for V and 5 bases for J; bases not matched to a gene: 10. CDR3 bases: TGCGCCAGCAGCCAAATCGGGACAGGCGGAACTGAAGCTTTCTTT. Translation: CASSQIGTGGTEAFF.

The chain combines TRBV6-6 with TRBJ2-7; the D gene is possibly TRBD1 (5 bases). CDR1 is MNHNY, CDR2 SVGAGI, per germline (reference sequence). This CDR3 is 11 amino acids long. The V gene lost 5 bases and the J gene lost 10 bases, with 12 bases spanning the gap. In nucleotides, the CDR3 is TGTGCCAGCAGTGCCGGTGGGGCCCAGTACTTC. Its protein product is CASSAGGAQYF.

The genes are TRBV29-1 and TRBJ2-3, with 11 bases lining up with TRBD2. CDR1 and CDR2 (germline): SQVTM, ANQGSEA. CDR3 length: 14 amino acids. V trimming: 5 bases; J trimming: 0 bases; junction bases outside the gene matches: 1. Here the CDR3 DNA reads TGCAGCGTTACTAGCGGGGGTAGCACAGATACGCAGTATTTT. Translated, it gives CSVTSGGSTDTQYF.

This clone was counted a few times. Other nucleotide sequences from this sample produce the same CDR3. This sequence joins TRBV6-5 and TRBJ2-5; perhaps TRBD1 as D (6 bases). Germline CDR1 MNHEY, CDR2 SVGAGI. The CDR3 is made up of 13 amino acids. Trimming left V 5 bases short and J 2 bases short, with 9 bases between. CDR3 sequence: CASSRGQQETQYF. DNA for the CDR3: TGTGCCAGCAGTCGGGGACAACAAGAGACCCAGTACTTC.

The gene calls are TRBV28 and TRBJ1-2; possibly TRBD1 for D (6 bases). Between the trimmed V and J ends, which lost 4 bases and 7 bases, there was a span of 10 bases. Germline CDR1 is MDHEN and CDR2 is SYDVKM. CDR3 size: 12 residues. The CDR3 nucleotides read TGTGCCAGCAGTTCAGGGGTGGGTGGCTACACCTTC. It is translated as CASSSGVGGYTF.

This chain connects TRBV7-2 to TRBJ2-4; 10 bases map to TRBD2. Germline loops: CDR1 SGHTA, CDR2 FQGNSA. The CDR3 loop spans 15 amino acids. Germline trimming cut 4 bases from V and 6 bases from J; bases unmatched to any gene: 6. CDR3 nucleotide sequence: TGTGCCAGCAGCTCCAGCGGGGGGGCCGGAAACATTCAGTACTTC. Residues: CASSSSGGAGNIQYF.

The chain has TRBV5-1 and TRBJ2-3; TRBD2 matches at 8 bases. Germline CDR1 SGHRS, CDR2 YFSETQ. Unmatched junction bases numbered 6, after V lost 4 bases and J lost 5 bases. The length of the CDR3 is 14 residues. This CDR3 is CASSPGGAGDTQYF. The CDR3 nucleotides read TGCGCCAGCAGCCCGGGGGGGGCGGGAGATACGCAGTATTTT.

This rearrangement joins TRBV7-2 to TRBJ1-2; D is ambiguous. Trimming shortened V by 7 bases and J by 4 bases, and 19 bases separated the two germline ends. The CDR3 consists of 15 residues. CDR1 SGHTA and CDR2 FQGNSA come from the germline V gene. CDR3 in amino acids: CASTLRTGPAYGYTF. In nucleotides, the CDR3 is TGTGCCAGCACCCTTAGGACTGGGCCCGCCTATGGCTACACCTTC.

This sequence joins TRBV6-2 or TRBV6-3 and TRBJ2-5; D is undetermined. V dropped 2 bases and J dropped 0 bases, with 4 bases sitting between them. Germline V gene lookup returns CDR1 MNHEY and CDR2 SVGEGT. This CDR3 region has 13 residues. CDR3 protein: CASSYHNQETQYF. In DNA, the CDR3 is TGTGCCAGCAGTTACCACAACCAAGAGACCCAGTACTTC.

This clone was seen once. The V call is TRBV2, the J call TRBJ2-2, with a weak D call TRBD1 (5 bases). CDR1 is SNHLY and CDR2 is FYNNEI in the germline V gene. Trimming cost V 8 bases and J 1 base, with 11 bases left between them. The CDR3 runs to 14 residues. The CDR3 region has the DNA TGTGCCAGCTCCAAGACAGTGAACACCGGGGAGCTGTTTTTT. It codes for CASSKTVNTGELFF.

The chain has TRBV5-1 and TRBJ2-2, with D perhaps TRBD2 (5 bases). The germline CDR1 and CDR2 sequences are SGHRS and YFSETQ. Trimming took 2 bases from V and 1 from J, leaving 6 bases between them. CDR3 size: 14 residues. CDR3 loop: CASSFGGNTGELFF. The CDR3 nucleotides read TGCGCCAGCAGCTTCGGAGGGAACACCGGGGAGCTGTTTTTT.

In its sample, this clone was seen once. This chain links TRBV14 with TRBJ1-5; the match to TRBD1 covers 9 bases. J was trimmed by 7 bases and V by 3 bases; bases with no gene match: 7. Germline V CDR1 and CDR2: SGHDN, FVKESK. This CDR3 has 15 amino acids. The CDR3 sequence is CASSQWTGVRQPQHF. CDR3 DNA sequence: TGTGCCAGCAGCCAGTGGACAGGGGTTAGACAGCCCCAGCATTTT.

The chain is built from TRBV5-1 and TRBJ1-4; no reliable D call. From germline, CDR1 is SGHRS and CDR2 YFSETQ. The CDR3 length is 16 residues. V lost 0 bases to trimming and J lost 10 bases, with 19 bases between them. In nucleotides, the CDR3 is TGCGCCAGCAGCTTGGGTCGCGGGTCAGATCCGGGAAAACTGTTTTTT. Translated, it gives CASSLGRGSDPGKLFF.

The rearrangement links TRBV18 to TRBJ1-2; TRBD1 might be the D (6 bases). This CDR3 contains 13 residues. The V and J ends lost 4 bases and 6 bases respectively, with 12 bases between them. Looked up from germline, CDR1 is KGHSH and CDR2 is LQKENI. The CDR3 sequence is CASSRNRADGYTF. The CDR3 bases are TGTGCCAGCTCACGCAACAGGGCGGATGGCTACACCTTC. Filled out from reference TRBV18 and TRBJ1-2, the complete variable domain reads NAGVMQNPRHLVRRRGQEARLRCSPMKGHSHVYWYRQLPEEGLKFMVYLQKENIIDESGMPKERFSAEFPKEGPSILRIQQVVRGDSAAYFCASSRNRADGYTFGSGTRLTVV.

The chain employs TRBV6-4 and TRBJ2-3; 9 positions match TRBD1. Germline V lookup: CDR1 MRHNA, CDR2 SNTAGT. J was trimmed by 0 bases and V by 0 bases; bases with no gene match: 4. The CDR3 has 17 amino acids. CDR3 nucleotide sequence: TGTGCCAGCAGTGACTCGAGGACAGGGGTAAGCACAGATACGCAGTATTTT. The encoded protein is CASSDSRTGVSTDTQYF.

The V and J genes are TRBV10-3 and TRBJ2-3; D unresolved. Germline V gene lookup returns CDR1 ENHRY and CDR2 SYGVKD. This CDR3 region has 10 residues. V was trimmed by 9 bases and J by 4 bases, leaving 5 bases between them. Here the CDR3 DNA reads TGTGCCATATCGGCAGATACGCAGTATTTT. It yields the protein CAISADTQYF.

This chain joins TRBV10-3 and TRBJ2-1; possible D gene TRBD1, 6 bases. The germline CDR1 and CDR2 sequences are ENHRY and SYGVKD. Trimming took off 1 base at V and 2 bases at J, with 9 bases between the two ends. The CDR3 sequence is 15 residues long. CDR3 sequence (DNA): TGTGCCATCAGTGAGTTAGGACAGCCCTACAATGAGCAGTTCTTC. Protein sequence: CAISELGQPYNEQFF.

The chain combines TRBV18 with TRBJ1-2; 7 bases agree with TRBD1. The trim removed 0 bases at V and 6 bases at J, leaving 7 bases unmatched. Germline V CDR1 and CDR2: KGHSH, LQKENI. The CDR3 is made up of 15 amino acids. Here the CDR3 DNA reads TGTGCCAGCTCACCACCGATCAACAGGGGACATGGCTACACCTTC. Translating it yields CASSPPINRGHGYTF.

The gene calls are TRBV5-5 and TRBJ2-5; 9 bases align to TRBD2. The length of the CDR3 is 16 residues. Germline assignment: CDR1 SGHKS and CDR2 YYEKEE (reference sequence). V shed 1 base and J 5 bases; nucleotides not matched to a gene: 9. The CDR3, as DNA: TGTGCCAGCAGCTTGCTCGCGGGGGGGATGGGCGAGACCCAGTACTTC. Its protein is CASSLLAGGMGETQYF.

The chain employs TRBV4-3 and TRBJ2-3; 11 bases map to TRBD2. Germline values: CDR1 LGHNA, CDR2 YSLEER. The V and J ends lost 0 bases and 7 bases, in that order; junction bases with no gene match: 9. This CDR3 region has 17 residues. The CDR3 bases are TGCGCCAGCAGCCAAGATGGGTTAGCGGGGGGGCTTAATACGCAGTATTTT. Translated, it gives CASSQDGLAGGLNTQYF.

The chain recombines TRBV30 with TRBJ2-4; D assignment may be TRBD1 or TRBD2 (5 bases each). This CDR3 region has 13 residues. Germline CDR1 and CDR2: GTSNPN and SVGIG (reference sequence). V lost 5 bases and J lost 8, with 16 bases in between. CDR3 sequence: CAWGTGGRHIQYF. As DNA, the CDR3 is TGTGCCTGGGGGACCGGAGGAAGGCACATTCAGTACTTC.

The table lists this clone with a count of one. This sequence joins TRBV7-2 and TRBJ2-7; TRBD2 aligns across 12 bases. Germline lookup yields CDR1 SGHTA and CDR2 FQGNSA. CDR3 size: 15 residues. The V segment lost 5 bases and the J segment 7 bases; nucleotides outside the gene matches: 9. CDR3 bases: TGTGCCAGCAGCCTGCGGACTAGCGGGGTTCGGGAGCAGTACTTC. This translates into CASSLRTSGVREQYF.

Note on this clone: Other nucleotide sequences from this sample produce the same CDR3. This sequence joins TRBV5-1 and TRBJ2-5, with 11 bases matching TRBD1. V was clipped by 4 bases and J by 5 bases; unmatched bases: 4. Germline loops: CDR1 SGHRS, CDR2 YFSETQ. There are 14 residues in the CDR3. The CDR3 region is CASSPGTGGETQYF. The CDR3 nucleotides read TGCGCCAGCAGCCCAGGGACAGGGGGTGAGACCCAGTACTTC.

This chain links TRBV12-3 or TRBV12-4 with TRBJ2-3; no firm D call. Between the trimmed V and J ends, which lost 4 bases and 0 bases, there was a span of 5 bases. CDR3 length: 13 residues. The CDR3 sequence: CASSYGSTDTQYF. Here the CDR3 DNA reads TGTGCCAGCAGTTACGGTAGCACAGATACGCAGTATTTT.